The 15 T cell receptor beta chains in this list originate from one sample, sequenced in a study of T cell changes during pregnancy in multiple sclerosis. Sequencing used immunoSEQ multiplex PCR; TCRdb keeps in-frame clones, though not all of them. The sample holds roughly 30,000 clones, 85% to 90% seen once. The material sequenced was CD4+ T cells from peripheral blood mononuclear cells, taken in the first trimester of pregnancy. Every receptor here comes from a female donor in good health, enrolled as a control in a pregnancy study.

Only a few counts were recorded for this clone. The genes are TRBV7-8 and TRBJ1-1, with 8 bases aligning to TRBD1. Germline CDR1 is SGHVS and CDR2 is FQNEAQ. The J segment lost 3 bases and the V segment lost 3 bases, leaving 0 bases of the junction unmatched. The CDR3 contains 13 residues. The CDR3: CASSLDRDTEAFF. In nucleotides, the CDR3 is TGTGCCAGCAGCTTGGACAGGGACACTGAAGCTTTCTTT.

CDR3 DNA sequence: TGTGCCTGGAGTGTCGGCGGGGTGCCTTACGAGCAGTACTTC. It is translated as CAWSVGGVPYEQYF. The chain is built from TRBV30 and TRBJ2-7; TRBD2 is a possible D gene (6 bases). Germline assignment: CDR1 GTSNPN and CDR2 SVGIG (reference sequence). The CDR3 is 14 amino acids. Between the trimmed V and J ends, which lost 0 bases and 4 bases, there was a span of 13 bases.

The V gene is TRBV12-5, the J gene TRBJ2-3; TRBD2 aligns across 11 bases. The ends lost 5 bases at V and 0 bases at J; junction bases unmatched: 10. Germline loops: CDR1 LGHNT, CDR2 FRNRAP. The CDR3 totals 18 residues. CDR3 sequence reads: CASGTISGGVTSTDTQYF. The DNA for the CDR3 is TGTGCTAGTGGTACAATTAGCGGGGGGGTAACTAGCACAGATACGCAGTATTTT.

The chain joins TRBV2 to TRBJ2-2; tentatively, D is TRBD1 (6 bases). V was shortened by 7 bases and J by 4 bases, with 16 bases between the two germline ends. There are 15 residues in the CDR3. CDR1 and CDR2 (germline): SNHLY, FYNNEI. In DNA, the CDR3 is TGTGCCAGCACCAAAGGGGACACGCTCACCGGGGAGCTGTTTTTT. Amino acid sequence: CASTKGDTLTGELFF. The complete variable domain, with remaining parts taken from reference TRBV2 and TRBJ2-2, reads EPEVTQTPSHQVTQMGQEVILRCVPISNHLYFYWYRQILGQKVEFLVSFYNNEISEKSEIFDDQFSVERPDGSNFTLKIRSTKLEDSAMYFCASTKGDTLTGELFFGEGSRLTVL.

This sequence joins TRBV7-9 and TRBJ2-1; 8 bases match TRBD1. From germline, CDR1 is SEHNR and CDR2 FQNEAQ (reference sequence). This CDR3 has 15 residues. V dropped 1 base and J dropped 6; count of bases not matched to a gene: 5. The CDR3 coding sequence is TGTGCCAGCAGCTTAGGCCAGGGGGCAGTCAATGAGCAGTTCTTC. This encodes CASSLGQGAVNEQFF.

The chain uses TRBV30 and TRBJ1-5; D is undetermined. The V gene lost 1 base and the J gene lost 5 bases, with 12 bases spanning the gap. CDR3 length: 14 residues. Germline V gene data show CDR1 as GTSNPN and CDR2 as SVGIG (reference sequence). DNA of the CDR3: TGTGCCTGGAGTGAGGCAGGCTCCGATCAGCCCCAGCATTTT. Amino acids: CAWSEAGSDQPQHF.

The chain employs TRBV7-2 and TRBJ1-6; D may be TRBD1 (6 bases). Germline V gene lookup returns CDR1 SGHTA and CDR2 FQGNSA. Trimming removed 5 bases from V and 0 bases from J, with 11 bases in between. The CDR3 sequence is 16 residues long. The CDR3 bases are TGTGCCAGCAGCGATACAGGGAGCTCCTATAATTCACCCCTCCACTTT. Protein sequence: CASSDTGSSYNSPLHF.

This chain connects TRBV28 to TRBJ1-2; the D is unclear. Germline assignment: CDR1 MDHEN and CDR2 SYDVKM. The CDR3 sequence is 13 residues long. V lost 11 bases and J 5 bases, leaving 18 bases between the germline ends. The CDR3 spells CASRHSTLYGYTF. CDR3 nucleotides: TGTGCCTCAAGACACTCGACCCTGTATGGCTACACCTTC.

This chain connects TRBV10-3 to TRBJ2-7, with D possibly matching TRBD1 (6 bases). The CDR3 is made up of 12 amino acids. Per germline, CDR1 ENHRY and CDR2 SYGVKD. Trimming shortened V by 11 bases and J by 6 bases, and 17 bases separated the two germline ends. The CDR3 spells CASNRDNGEQYF. In DNA, the CDR3 is TGTGCCTCCAACAGGGACAACGGCGAGCAGTACTTC.

The chain is built from TRBV5-1 and TRBJ2-1; TRBD2 might be the D (7 bases). CDR1 and CDR2 (germline): SGHRS, YFSETQ. V lost 4 bases to trimming and J lost 1 base, with 12 bases between them. The CDR3 spans 15 residues. The CDR3 loop reads CASSLRGGSYNEQFF. The CDR3 DNA is TGCGCCAGCAGCCTAAGGGGGGGGTCCTACAATGAGCAGTTCTTC. Full variable domain (rest looked up from reference TRBV5-1 and TRBJ2-1): KAGVTQTPRYLIKTRGQQVTLSCSPISGHRSVSWYQQTPGQGLQFLFEYFSETQRNKGNFPGRFSGRQFSNSRSEMNVSTLELGDSALYLCASSLRGGSYNEQFFGPGTRLTVL.

The rearrangement joins TRBV5-4 to TRBJ2-3; 8 positions match TRBD2. The ends lost 1 base at V and 7 bases at J; junction bases unmatched: 8. Germline assignment: CDR1 SGHNT and CDR2 YYREEE (reference sequence). The CDR3 totals 15 residues. The CDR3 nucleotides are TGTGCCAGCAGCTTGCGGGGGGGAGTCCCCAATACGCAGTATTTT. This translates into CASSLRGGVPNTQYF.

The chain links TRBV25-1 to TRBJ2-5; the match to TRBD1 covers 10 bases. V lost 1 base to trimming and J lost 0 bases; unmatched junction nucleotides: 2. The CDR3 sequence is 16 residues long. In germline, CDR1 is MGHDK, CDR2 SYGVNS. This chain's CDR3 is CASSEWTGGHQETQYF. The CDR3 DNA follows: TGTGCCAGCAGTGAATGGACAGGGGGGCACCAAGAGACCCAGTACTTC.

This chain links TRBV7-2 with TRBJ2-1, with 7 nucleotides matching TRBD2. From germline, CDR1 is SGHTA and CDR2 FQGNSA. The CDR3 consists of 18 residues. With 4 bases clipped from V and 0 bases from J, the junction kept 12 bases outside the gene matches. Here the CDR3 DNA reads TGTGCCAGCAGCTCCCCGGATAGCGGGCCAGGCTCCTACAATGAGCAGTTCTTC. It is translated as CASSSPDSGPGSYNEQFF.

The CDR3, as DNA: TGTGCCAGCAGTCGGGGGGAGAAGGGAGAGACCCAGTACTTC. Amino acids: CASSRGEKGETQYF. The gene calls are TRBV11-1 and TRBJ2-5; 7 bases are a match to TRBD2. Looked up from germline, CDR1 is SGHAT and CDR2 is FQDESV (reference sequence). This CDR3 region has 14 residues. The ends lost 6 bases at V and 4 bases at J; junction bases unmatched: 8.

The chain combines TRBV11-3 with TRBJ2-7; 7 bases are shared with TRBD1. V was clipped by 5 bases and J by 1 base; unmatched bases: 8. The CDR3 runs 15 residues. The germline gives CDR1 SGHNT, CDR2 YENEEA. The CDR3 coding sequence is TGTGCCAGCAGCCCCCGGGCAGGGGGATCCTACGAGCAGTACTTC. Translation: CASSPRAGGSYEQYF.